The rows below give T cell receptor beta chains drawn from one sample of a study of blood T cell repertoires in COVID-19. Profiled with immunoSEQ multiplex PCR; TCRdb holds only in-frame clones, not every one. The table shows about 66,000 clones, with 70% to 90% occurring only once. Sequenced sample: peripheral blood. The receptors shown here come from a man aged 45-65 years with active COVID-19. The CDR3 runs from the conserved cysteine through the conserved F or W. Fields, in order: D gene, V gene, clone size, J gene, CDR3 protein, CDR3 DNA. A D gene is named only where the DNA matches it firmly. Part of the rows lack a size; the others show once, few, many or a class for expanded clones.

TRBD2	TRBV24-1	-	TRBJ2-3	CAEGLAGADTQYF	TGTGCCGAGGGACTAGCGGGAGCAGATACGCAGTATTTT
-	TRBV5-1	-	TRBJ2-3	CASSTATSTDTQYF	TGCGCCAGCAGCACGGCGACTAGCACAGATACGCAGTATTTT
TRBD2	TRBV6-2/TRBV6-3	-	TRBJ2-1	CASSYGSSGRFNEQFF	TGTGCCAGCAGTTACGGTAGTAGCGGGAGGTTCAATGAGCAGTTCTTC
TRBD1	TRBV7-6	once	TRBJ1-4	CASSLASGTGNEKLFF	TGTGCCAGCAGCTTAGCCTCCGGGACAGGGAATGAAAAACTGTTTTTT
-	TRBV15	-	TRBJ2-3	CATSRDLGPSYTDTQYF	TGTGCCACCAGCAGAGATCTGGGGCCCTCCTACACAGATACGCAGTATTTT
TRBD1	TRBV5-8	-	TRBJ1-5	CASSLGQGVSNQPQHF	TGTGCCAGCAGCCTAGGACAGGGGGTGAGCAATCAGCCCCAGCATTTT
-	TRBV14	-	TRBJ1-6	CASSPPGVYNSPLHF	TGTGCCAGCAGCCCCCCGGGGGTGTATAATTCACCCCTCCACTTT
-	TRBV5-1	once	TRBJ1-6	CASSLLGQLYNSPLHF	TGCGCCAGCAGCTTGTTGGGACAACTATATAATTCACCCCTCCACTTT
-	TRBV9	-	TRBJ2-5	CASSPNFGAGQETQYF	TGTGCCAGCAGCCCAAACTTTGGCGCGGGGCAAGAGACCCAGTACTTC
-	TRBV25-1	-	TRBJ2-2	CASSESTGSTGELFF	TGTGCCAGCAGTGAATCAACAGGGTCCACCGGGGAGCTGTTTTTT
-	TRBV7-9	-	TRBJ1-2	CASRLLAYGYTF	TGTGCCAGCAGATTACTGGCCTATGGCTACACCTTC
TRBD1	TRBV6-1	-	TRBJ1-1	CASSEFPGGTEAFF	TGTGCCAGCAGTGAATTCCCAGGGGGCACTGAAGCTTTCTTT
-	TRBV5-1	-	TRBJ1-1	CASSLDQASSEAFF	TGCGCCAGCAGCTTGGATCAGGCCAGCTCTGAAGCTTTCTTT
TRBD1	TRBV6-6	-	TRBJ1-2	CASSPSGQYGYTF	TGTGCCAGCAGTCCTTCGGGACAGTATGGCTACACCTTC
TRBD1	TRBV6-1	-	TRBJ2-5	CASSDGQGVWETQYF	TGTGCCAGCAGTGACGGACAGGGGGTTTGGGAGACCCAGTACTTC
-	TRBV19	-	TRBJ1-1	CASSIVGAGNTEAFF	TGTGCCAGTAGTATAGTGGGGGCGGGGAACACTGAAGCTTTCTTT
-	TRBV5-1	-	TRBJ2-3	CASSLDQRSVGTQYF	TGCGCCAGCAGCTTGGACCAACGGAGTGTCGGTACGCAGTATTTT
TRBD2	TRBV5-5	few	TRBJ2-1	CASSAMLAGGRAEQFF	TGTGCCAGCAGCGCGATGCTAGCGGGAGGGAGGGCTGAGCAGTTCTTC
TRBD1	TRBV3-1/TRBV3-2	-	TRBJ1-2	CASSQDDRSGGGNYGYTF	TGTGCCAGCAGCCAAGATGATCGGTCAGGGGGAGGTAACTATGGCTACACCTTC
-	TRBV27	-	TRBJ2-6	CASSRQGAGANVLTF	TGTGCCAGCAGTCGGCAGGGTGCTGGGGCCAACGTCCTGACTTTC
-	TRBV18	-	TRBJ2-6	CASSPRAERGTGANVLTF	TGTGCCAGCTCACCAAGGGCAGAAAGGGGGACTGGGGCCAACGTCCTGACTTTC
-	TRBV21-1	few	TRBJ1-3	CASNPQTGGRAAGNTIYF	TGTGCCAGCAACCCACAGACAGGGGGTAGGGCGGCTGGAAACACCATATATTTT
TRBD1	TRBV5-1	-	TRBJ2-1	CASSLMGQAQGAPQNYNEQFF	TGCGCCAGCAGCTTGATGGGACAGGCGCAAGGGGCCCCGCAGAACTACAATGAGCAGTTCTTC
TRBD1	TRBV19	once	TRBJ1-4	CASSIRQGYEKLFF	TGTGCCAGTAGTATACGACAGGGGTATGAAAAACTGTTTTTT
TRBD2	TRBV19	-	TRBJ2-1	CASSIGLAGGYEQFF	TGTGCCAGTAGTATCGGACTAGCGGGAGGGTATGAGCAGTTCTTC
TRBD2	TRBV19	-	TRBJ2-1	CASRRGLVSLRSYNEQFF	TGTGCCAGTAGGAGGGGACTAGTGAGTCTTCGCTCCTACAATGAGCAGTTCTTC
TRBD1	TRBV12-5	-	TRBJ2-7	CASQRQGLSYEQYF	TGTGCTAGTCAGAGACAGGGCCTCTCCTACGAGCAGTACTTC
TRBD2	TRBV4-2	-	TRBJ2-5	CASSQGFGGGNEETQYF	TGTGCCAGCAGCCAAGGGTTTGGCGGGGGTAACGAAGAGACCCAGTACTTC
TRBD2	TRBV4-1	-	TRBJ2-1	CASSQGPTSGGNNEQFF	TGCGCCAGCAGCCAAGGGCCCACTAGCGGGGGTAATAATGAGCAGTTCTTC